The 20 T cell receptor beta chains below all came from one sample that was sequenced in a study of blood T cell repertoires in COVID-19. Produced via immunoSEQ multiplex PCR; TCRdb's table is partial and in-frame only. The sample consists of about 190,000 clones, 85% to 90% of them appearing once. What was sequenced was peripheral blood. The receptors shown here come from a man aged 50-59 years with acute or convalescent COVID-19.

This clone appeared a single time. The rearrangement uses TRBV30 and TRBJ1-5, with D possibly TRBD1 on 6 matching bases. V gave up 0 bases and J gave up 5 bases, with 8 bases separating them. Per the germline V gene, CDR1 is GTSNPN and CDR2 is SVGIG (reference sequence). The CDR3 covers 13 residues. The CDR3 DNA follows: TGTGCCTGGAGTGTAGGGGGGGATCAGCCCCAGCATTTT. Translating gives CAWSVGGDQPQHF.

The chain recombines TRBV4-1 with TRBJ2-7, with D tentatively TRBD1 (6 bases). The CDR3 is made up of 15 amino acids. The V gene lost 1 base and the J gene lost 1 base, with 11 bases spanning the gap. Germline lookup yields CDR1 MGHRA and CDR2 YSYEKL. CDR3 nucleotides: TGCGCCAGCAGCCAAGGCTCAGGACAGTCCTACGAGCAGTACGTC. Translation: CASSQGSGQSYEQYV.

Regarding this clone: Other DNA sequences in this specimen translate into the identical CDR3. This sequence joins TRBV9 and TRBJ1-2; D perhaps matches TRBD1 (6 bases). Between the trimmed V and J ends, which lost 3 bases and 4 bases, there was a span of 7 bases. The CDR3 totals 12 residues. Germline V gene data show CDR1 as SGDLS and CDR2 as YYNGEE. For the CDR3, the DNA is TGTGCCAGCAGCGAGGACAGCTATGGCTACACCTTC. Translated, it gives CASSEDSYGYTF.

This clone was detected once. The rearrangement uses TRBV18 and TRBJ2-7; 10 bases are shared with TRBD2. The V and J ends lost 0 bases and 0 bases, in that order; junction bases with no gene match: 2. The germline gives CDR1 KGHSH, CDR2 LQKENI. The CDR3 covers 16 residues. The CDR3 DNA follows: TGTGCCAGCTCACCACCCGGACTAGCGGCCTCCTACGAGCAGTACTTC. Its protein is CASSPPGLAASYEQYF.

The CDR3 here is CASDRGQETQYF. As DNA, the CDR3 is TGTGCTTCTGATCGGGGTCAAGAGACCCAGTACTTC. The V gene is TRBV2, the J gene TRBJ2-5, with a weak D call TRBD2 (5 bases). The CDR3 runs to 12 residues. Germline V lookup: CDR1 SNHLY, CDR2 FYNNEI.

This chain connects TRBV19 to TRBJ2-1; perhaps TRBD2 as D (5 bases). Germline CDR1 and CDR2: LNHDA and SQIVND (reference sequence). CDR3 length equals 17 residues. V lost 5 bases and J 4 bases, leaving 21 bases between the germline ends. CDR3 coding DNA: TGTGCCAGTAGTCCCACGGTGGAGGCTAAAAGATACAATGAGCAGTTCTTC. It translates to CASSPTVEAKRYNEQFF. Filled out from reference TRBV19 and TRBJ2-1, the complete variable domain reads DGGITQSPKYLFRKEGQNVTLSCEQNLNHDAMYWYRQDPGQGLRLIYYSQIVNDFQKGDIAEGYSVSREKKESFPLTVTSAQKNPTAFYLCASSPTVEAKRYNEQFFGPGTRLTVL.

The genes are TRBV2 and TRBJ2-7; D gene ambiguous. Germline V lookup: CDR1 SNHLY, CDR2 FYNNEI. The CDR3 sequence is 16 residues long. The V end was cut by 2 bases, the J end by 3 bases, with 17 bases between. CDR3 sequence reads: CASSEIGYVLGYEQYF. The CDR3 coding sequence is TGTGCCAGCAGTGAAATCGGGTACGTCCTCGGCTACGAGCAGTACTTC.

As DNA, the CDR3 is TGTGCCAGCAAAGCTAGCGGGAGGTTCGGCGGGGAGCTGTTTTTT. It is translated as CASKASGRFGGELFF. The chain recombines TRBV6-5 with TRBJ2-2, with TRBD2 matching 11 bases. This CDR3 is 15 amino acids long. Trimming took 7 bases from V and 7 from J; bases not matched to a gene: 8. CDR1 MNHEY and CDR2 SVGAGI come from the germline V gene.

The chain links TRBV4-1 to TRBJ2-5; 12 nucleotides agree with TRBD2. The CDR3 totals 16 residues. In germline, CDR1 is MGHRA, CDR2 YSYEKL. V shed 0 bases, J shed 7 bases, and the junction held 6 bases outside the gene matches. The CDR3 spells CASSQEMASGGGTQYF. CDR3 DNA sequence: TGCGCCAGCAGCCAAGAAATGGCTAGCGGGGGGGGGACCCAGTACTTC.

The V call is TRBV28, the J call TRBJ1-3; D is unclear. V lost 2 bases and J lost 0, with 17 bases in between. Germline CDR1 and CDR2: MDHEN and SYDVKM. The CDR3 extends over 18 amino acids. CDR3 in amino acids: CASSLEFSTPVSGNTIYF. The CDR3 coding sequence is TGTGCCAGCAGTTTAGAGTTCTCGACACCAGTCTCTGGAAACACCATATATTTT.

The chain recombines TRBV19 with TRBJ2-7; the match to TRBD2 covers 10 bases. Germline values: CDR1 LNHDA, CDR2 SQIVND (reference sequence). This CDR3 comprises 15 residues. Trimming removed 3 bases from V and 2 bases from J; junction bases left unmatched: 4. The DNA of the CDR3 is TGTGCCAGTAGTATGATAGCGGGGGGTCCCTACGAGCAGTACGTC. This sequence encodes CASSMIAGGPYEQYV.

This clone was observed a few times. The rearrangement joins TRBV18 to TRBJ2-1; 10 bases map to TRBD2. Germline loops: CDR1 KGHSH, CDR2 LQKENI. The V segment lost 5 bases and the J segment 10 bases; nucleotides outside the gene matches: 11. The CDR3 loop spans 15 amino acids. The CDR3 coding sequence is TGTGCCAGCTCAATAGCGGGAGGCCCCCCCAGGGAGCAGTTCTTC. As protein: CASSIAGGPPREQFF.

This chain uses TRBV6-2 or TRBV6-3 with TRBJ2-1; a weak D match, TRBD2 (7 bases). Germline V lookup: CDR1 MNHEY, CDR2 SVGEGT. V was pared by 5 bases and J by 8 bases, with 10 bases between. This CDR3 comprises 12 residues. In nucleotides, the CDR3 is TGTGCCAGCAGTCAGGGGAGGGATGAGCAGTTCTTC. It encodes CASSQGRDEQFF.

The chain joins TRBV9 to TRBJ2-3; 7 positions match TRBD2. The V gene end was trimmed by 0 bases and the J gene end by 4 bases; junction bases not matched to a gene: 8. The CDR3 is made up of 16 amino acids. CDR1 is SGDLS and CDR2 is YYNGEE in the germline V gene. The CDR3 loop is CASSVAGLGQPDTQYF. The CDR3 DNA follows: TGTGCCAGCAGCGTAGCAGGACTAGGGCAACCAGATACGCAGTATTTT. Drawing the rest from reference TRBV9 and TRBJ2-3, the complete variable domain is DSGVTQTPKHLITATGQRVTLRCSPRSGDLSVYWYQQSLDQGLQFLIQYYNGEERAKGNILERFSAQQFPDLHSELNLSSLELGDSALYFCASSVAGLGQPDTQYFGPGTRLTVL.

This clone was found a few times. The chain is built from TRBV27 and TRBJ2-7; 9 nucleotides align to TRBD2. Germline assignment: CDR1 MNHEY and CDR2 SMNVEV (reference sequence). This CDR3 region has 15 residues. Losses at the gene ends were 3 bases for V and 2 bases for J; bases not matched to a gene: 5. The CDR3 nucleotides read TGTGCCAGCAGTTTGGCTAGCGGGACCCCCTACGAGCAGTACTTC. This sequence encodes CASSLASGTPYEQYF.

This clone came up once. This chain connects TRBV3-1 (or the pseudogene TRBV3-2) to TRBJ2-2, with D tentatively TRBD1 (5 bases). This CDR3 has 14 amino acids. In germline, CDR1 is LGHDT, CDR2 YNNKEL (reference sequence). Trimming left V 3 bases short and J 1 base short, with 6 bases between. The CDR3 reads CASSHGQNTGELFF. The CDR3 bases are TGTGCCAGCAGCCATGGACAGAACACCGGGGAGCTGTTTTTT.

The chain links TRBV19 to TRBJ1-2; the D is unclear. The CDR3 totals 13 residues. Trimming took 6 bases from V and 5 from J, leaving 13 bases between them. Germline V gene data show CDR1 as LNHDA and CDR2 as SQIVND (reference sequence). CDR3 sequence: CASRQREIYGYTF. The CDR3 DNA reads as TGTGCCAGTAGACAGAGGGAAATTTATGGCTACACCTTC.

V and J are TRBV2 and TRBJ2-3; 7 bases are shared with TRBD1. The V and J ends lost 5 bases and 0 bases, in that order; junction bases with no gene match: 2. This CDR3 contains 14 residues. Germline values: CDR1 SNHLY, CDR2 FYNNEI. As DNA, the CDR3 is TGTGCCAGCAGTTCACAGGGGAGCACAGATACGCAGTATTTT. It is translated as CASSSQGSTDTQYF. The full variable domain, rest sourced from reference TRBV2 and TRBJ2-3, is EPEVTQTPSHQVTQMGQEVILRCVPISNHLYFYWYRQILGQKVEFLVSFYNNEISEKSEIFDDQFSVERPDGSNFTLKIRSTKLEDSAMYFCASSSQGSTDTQYFGPGTRLTVL.

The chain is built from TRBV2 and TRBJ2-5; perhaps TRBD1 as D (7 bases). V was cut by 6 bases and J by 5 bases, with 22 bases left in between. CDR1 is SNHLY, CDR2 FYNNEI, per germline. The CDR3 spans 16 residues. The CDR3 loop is CASRTRRQGPRETQYF. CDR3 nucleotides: TGTGCCAGCAGGACTAGAAGACAGGGCCCGAGGGAGACCCAGTACTTC. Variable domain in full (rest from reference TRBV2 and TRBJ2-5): EPEVTQTPSHQVTQMGQEVILRCVPISNHLYFYWYRQILGQKVEFLVSFYNNEISEKSEIFDDQFSVERPDGSNFTLKIRSTKLEDSAMYFCASRTRRQGPRETQYFGPGTRLLVL.

The CDR3 here is CASSEDRGWRGSYNEQFF. DNA of the CDR3: TGCGCCAGCAGTGAGGACAGGGGCTGGCGGGGATCCTACAATGAGCAGTTCTTC. This chain connects TRBV10-1 to TRBJ2-1, with 8 bases aligning to TRBD1. V trimming: 2 bases; J trimming: 1 base; junction bases outside the gene matches: 10. The CDR3 extends over 18 amino acids. Looked up from germline, CDR1 is WNHNN and CDR2 is SYGVQD (reference sequence).